This TCR beta chain is drawn from a study of graft-versus-host responses after intestinal transplantation. Study context: Transplantation in recipients was multivisceral, liver-intestinal, or isolated intestinal. Anti-thymocyte globulin was used for induction in all recipients, who then took tacrolimus and steroids for roughly three years.

CDR1 is SGHRS, CDR2 YFSETQ, per germline. The CDR3 has 15 amino acids. V was clipped by 5 bases and J by 7 bases, with 19 bases between them. On this clone: Its target is not known.

Sequenced by immunoSEQ multiplex PCR; TCRdb stores in-frame clones only, minus some. The sample holds approximately 85,000 clones, 85% to 95% seen once. Study-wide results and caveats: Investigators detected GvH clones in recipient marrow, with some emerging earlier in ileum or blood. Graft-donor T cell macrochimerism in patients accompanied high graft-versus-host to host-versus-graft clonal ratios in allografts.

The J gene is TRBJ1-5, the V gene TRBV5-1; D is possibly TRBD1 (6 bases). This sequence originates from a human donor who was the organ donor for an intestinal transplant. The material was unstimulated CD8+ T cells sorted from spleen or lymph node cells, obtained before transplant. Here the CDR3 reads CASRPGLGGAQPQHF. In DNA form, the CDR3 reads TGCGCCAGCAGACCCGGCCTAGGGGGGGCCCAGCCCCAGCATTTT.